The 14 T cell receptor beta chains below come from one sample, sequenced in a study of cytomegalovirus exposure and HLA in healthy donors. Produced via immunoSEQ multiplex PCR; TCRdb's table is partial and in-frame only. The sample yields about 110,000 clones, approximately 90% seen once. The sequencing input was PBMCs. The receptors originated from a woman aged 18-30 years in good health and CMV-seronegative.

The chain uses TRBV15 and TRBJ1-2; D call uncertain. Germline V gives CDR1 LNHNV, CDR2 YYDKDF (reference sequence). Trimming left V 0 bases short and J 4 bases short, with 6 bases between. CDR3 size: 13 residues. The CDR3, as DNA: TGTGCCACCAGCAGAGAGGCGGGCTATGGCTACACCTTC. It translates to CATSREAGYGYTF.

Worth noting for this clone: A junction end diverges from the germline sequence, so it may reflect a read error. The chain joins TRBV7-7 to TRBJ2-2; 8 positions agree with TRBD1. The germline V gene encodes CDR1 SSHAT and CDR2 FNYEAQ (reference sequence). CDR3 size: 16 residues. This chain's CDR3 is CASSLTAGGITGELFF. In DNA, the CDR3 is TGTGCTAGCAGCTTAACGGCAGGGGGCATCACCGGGGAGCTGTTTTTT.

The chain employs TRBV4-2 and TRBJ1-2; D uncertain. Germline CDR1 and CDR2: LGHNA and YNFKEQ. Trimming took 0 bases from V and 6 from J, leaving 17 bases between them. The CDR3 sequence is 16 residues long. CDR3 nucleotides: TGTGCCAGCAGCCAAGAACCCCCCTCCATGGAGGATGGCTACACCTTC. The encoded protein is CASSQEPPSMEDGYTF.

The J gene is TRBJ1-3, the V gene TRBV5-4; weak D call: TRBD1 (6 bases). This CDR3 is 14 amino acids long. The germline V gene encodes CDR1 SGHNT and CDR2 YYREEE (reference sequence). Deletions cut 4 bases from V and 4 bases from J, with 12 bases between. The CDR3 loop reads CASSVTGSGNTIYF. The CDR3 nucleotides are TGTGCCAGCAGCGTAACAGGGTCAGGAAACACCATATATTTT.

The V and J genes are TRBV5-1 and TRBJ2-5; 11 nucleotides line up with TRBD1. This CDR3 comprises 15 residues. V gave up 6 bases and J gave up 3 bases; unmatched junction bases: 7. The V gene's germline CDR1 is SGHRS and CDR2 YFSETQ. CDR3 coding DNA: TGCGCCAGCACACCCCAGGGACAGGGGGAAGAGACCCAGTACTTC. Residues: CASTPQGQGEETQYF.

The DNA of the CDR3 is TGTGCCTGGAGCCCGGGACAGCGGTCCTACGAGCAGTACTTC. Residues: CAWSPGQRSYEQYF. This chain joins TRBV30 and TRBJ2-7; TRBD1 aligns across 7 bases. V lost 3 bases, J lost 1 base, and 6 bases stayed unmatched. Looked up from germline, CDR1 is GTSNPN and CDR2 is SVGIG (reference sequence). The CDR3 covers 14 residues.

The chain uses TRBV4-3 and TRBJ2-7; no firm D call. Germline CDR1 reads LGHNA; CDR2 reads YSLEER. There are 19 residues in the CDR3. V lost 0 bases and J 1 base, leaving 22 bases between the germline ends. CDR3 coding DNA: TGCGCCAGCAGCCAAGAACCGCGAGGCCCCGAGACCCCATCCTACGAGCAGTACTTC. This encodes CASSQEPRGPETPSYEQYF.

The chain couples TRBV7-2 to TRBJ1-3; a possible D gene is TRBD1 (6 bases). Per germline, CDR1 SGHTA and CDR2 FQGNSA. V was clipped by 5 bases and J by 3 bases, with 17 bases between them. There are 16 residues in the CDR3. This CDR3 reads CASSRRTGLVGNTIYF. The CDR3 nucleotides are TGTGCCAGCAGCCGGCGAACAGGGTTAGTTGGAAACACCATATATTTT.

CDR3 DNA sequence: TGCGCCAGCAGCCAAGTCGGGGGGATGAACACTGAAGCTTTCTTT. Protein product: CASSQVGGMNTEAFF. V is TRBV4-3 and J is TRBJ1-1; tentatively, D is TRBD1 (5 bases). The ends were cut back, 1 base at V and 0 bases at J, with 9 bases in the middle. Germline loops: CDR1 LGHNA, CDR2 YSLEER. CDR3 length equals 15 residues.

This clone came up once. The V call is TRBV7-6, the J call TRBJ2-1, with 8 bases that match TRBD2. Germline values: CDR1 SGHVS, CDR2 FNYEAQ. V was clipped by 4 bases and J by 5 bases; unmatched bases: 1. The CDR3 sequence is 13 residues long. The CDR3 loop is CASSSGGDNEQFF. CDR3 nucleotide sequence: TGTGCCAGCAGCTCGGGGGGGGACAATGAGCAGTTCTTC. Full variable domain (rest looked up from reference TRBV7-6 and TRBJ2-1): GAGVSQSPRYKVTKRGQDVALRCDPISGHVSLYWYRQALGQGPEFLTYFNYEAQQDKSGLPNDRFSAERPEGSISTLTIQRTEQRDSAMYRCASSSGGDNEQFFGPGTRLTVL.

V and J are TRBV23-1 and TRBJ2-7, with 8 bases fitting TRBD1. TRBV23-1 is given ORF status, its function remaining uncertain. This CDR3 has 14 amino acids. V lost 4 bases to trimming and J lost 4 bases; unmatched junction nucleotides: 6. CDR3 coding DNA: TGCGCCAGCAGTCTTCGGACAGGGTGGTACGAGCAGTACTTC. It translates to CASSLRTGWYEQYF.

This sequence joins TRBV7-9 and TRBJ1-1; D gene ambiguous. The germline gives CDR1 SEHNR, CDR2 FQNEAQ (reference sequence). The CDR3 extends over 15 amino acids. Trimming cost V 4 bases and J 1 base, with 13 bases left between them. The CDR3, as DNA: TGTGCCAGCAGCTCCCCCCAGGTGGCGAACACTGAAGCTTTCTTT. Residues: CASSSPQVANTEAFF.

The chain combines TRBV4-1 with TRBJ1-2; 9 bases match TRBD1. The CDR3 spans 18 residues. Germline V lookup: CDR1 MGHRA, CDR2 YSYEKL. Trimming took 4 bases from V and 2 from J; bases not matched to a gene: 14. The CDR3 loop reads CASSPAIARGQGNYGYTF. The CDR3 nucleotides read TGCGCCAGCAGCCCCGCCATCGCACGGGGACAGGGAAACTATGGCTACACCTTC.

The chain joins TRBV28 to TRBJ1-2; 8 bases are a match to TRBD1. This CDR3 contains 15 residues. Germline V gene lookup returns CDR1 MDHEN and CDR2 SYDVKM. With V trimmed by 3 bases and J by 6 bases, 9 bases remained unmatched. Here the CDR3 reads CASSLSAGGADGYTF. The CDR3 bases are TGTGCCAGCAGTTTGAGTGCAGGGGGCGCCGATGGCTACACCTTC.